The clone carrying this T cell receptor (beta chain) has a handful of counts. Trimming shortened V by 4 bases and J by 7 bases, and 17 bases separated the two germline ends. The CDR3 has 15 residues. Germline V gene data show CDR1 as SGHRS and CDR2 as YFSETQ. The sample is drawn from a study of blood T cells in healthy people across ages. Next came a second PCR, run for about 7 to 11 cycles, which used a sample-barcoded 5' primer along with a J-beta primer mix. TCRdb analysed the 5' RACE reads with MiXCR anew, one entry per CDR3 protein. The repertoire holds approximately 1.5 million distinct CDR3 sequences, around 35% seen once, with roughly 12% in the top ten.

Sequencing was carried out using blood. The chain couples TRBV5-1 to TRBJ1-4; no definite D call. This TCR was recovered from a woman in her 30s in good health. The CDR3 protein is CASSPMKLLGEKLFF. The DNA of the CDR3 is TGCGCCAGCAGCCCCATGAAGTTGTTAGGTGAAAAACTGTTTTTT. The full variable domain, with the rest looked up from reference TRBV5-1 and TRBJ1-4, is KAGVTQTPRYLIKTRGQQVTLSCSPISGHRSVSWYQQTPGQGLQFLFEYFSETQRNKGNFPGRFSGRQFSNSRSEMNVSTLELGDSALYLCASSPMKLLGEKLFFGSGTQLSVL.